This T cell receptor (beta chain) was retrieved from a study of sequential checkpoint blockade in melanoma. Treatment described: randomized to nivolumab then ipilimumab (arm A) or the reverse (arm B). DNA-damaging chemotherapy had not been given to any patient beforehand. TCRdb's copy holds only in-frame clones and misses some; the assay was immunoSEQ multiplex PCR. The top ten hold over 20% of the sample, which has roughly 30,000 clones, approximately 86% seen once. Losses at the gene ends were 4 bases for V and 6 bases for J; bases not matched to a gene: 1. The length of the CDR3 is 14 residues. Germline lookup yields CDR1 LGHNA and CDR2 YNFKEQ.

The source was CD8+ T cells sorted from blood (inferred from file names), collected from a patient given nivolumab and ipilimumab in sequence. The chain uses TRBV4-2 and TRBJ2-1; 12 bases align to TRBD2. This clonotype originated in a human donor with melanoma. DNA for the CDR3: TGTGCCAGCAGCCCGGGACTAGCGGGCAATGAGCAGTTCTTC. The encoded protein is CASSPGLAGNEQFF.